A selection of T cell receptor beta chains follows, all from one sample in a study of T cell responses to AZD1222 COVID-19 vaccine. The table came from immunoSEQ multiplex PCR; TCRdb's copy has only in-frame clones and leaves some out. Among approximately 89,000 clones listed, 90% were seen once. The sample here was peripheral blood, taken 28 days after the second AZD1222 dose. Every receptor here comes from an adult who received the AZD1222 COVID-19 vaccine. CDR3s include the opening cysteine and the closing phenylalanine or tryptophan. D genes are given only for firm matches. Only some rows state a clone size, as once, few, many or a class for expanded clones.

>NA|TRBV14|TRBJ1-1|NA
CASSQANTEAFF
TGTGCCAGCAGCCAAGCGAACACTGAAGCTTTCTTT
>TRBD1|TRBV7-8|TRBJ1-2|NA
CASSSDRGDYGYTF
TGTGCCAGCAGCTCGGACAGGGGTGACTATGGCTACACCTTC
>NA|TRBV6-2/TRBV6-3|TRBJ1-1|once
CASSADGGQKAFF
TGTGCCAGCAGTGCGGACGGAGGACAGAAAGCTTTCTTT
>NA|TRBV18|TRBJ1-1|NA
CASSRAGDTEAFF
TGTGCCAGCTCAAGGGCAGGGGACACTGAAGCTTTCTTT
>TRBD1|TRBV19|TRBJ1-1|NA
CASSDGQGYTEAFF
TGTGCCAGTAGTGATGGACAGGGGTACACTGAAGCTTTCTTT
>NA|TRBV5-1|TRBJ1-3|once
CASSLGGAGNTIYF
TGCGCCAGCAGCTTGGGAGGGGCTGGAAACACCATATATTTT
>NA|TRBV4-1|TRBJ1-3|NA
CASSQPGIPSPSSGNTIYF
TGCGCCAGCAGCCAGCCCGGGATTCCCAGCCCGAGCTCTGGAAACACCATATATTTT
>NA|TRBV3-1/TRBV3-2|TRBJ2-5|NA
CASSQAGGPGTQYF
TGTGCCAGCAGCCAAGCGGGGGGCCCGGGGACCCAGTACTTC
>NA|TRBV28|TRBJ1-1|NA
CASSLWGPEAFF
TGTGCCAGCAGTTTGTGGGGACCTGAAGCTTTCTTT
>NA|TRBV27|TRBJ2-7|NA
CASSLAVGSNYEQYF
TGTGCCAGCAGCCTTGCAGTGGGATCAAACTACGAGCAGTACTTC
>TRBD1|TRBV10-3|TRBJ2-6|NA
CAITPGTAYYSGANVLTF
TGTGCCATCACCCCCGGGACAGCTTATTACTCTGGGGCCAACGTCCTGACTTTC
>NA|TRBV5-5|TRBJ1-4|NA
CASSRGGASQEKLFF
TGTGCCAGCAGCCGGGGAGGGGCCAGTCAAGAAAAACTGTTTTTT
>NA|TRBV10-2|TRBJ1-5|NA
CASSGTTGISNQPQHF
TGCGCCAGCAGTGGGACGACGGGAATTAGCAATCAGCCCCAGCATTTT
>TRBD2|TRBV11-2|TRBJ2-3|NA
CASSLEQRGISTDTQYF
TGTGCCAGCAGCTTAGAACAGCGGGGGATTAGCACAGATACGCAGTATTTT
>NA|TRBV6-1|TRBJ1-6|NA
CASSEQSSYNSPLHF
TGTGCCAGCAGTGAACAGAGCTCCTATAATTCACCCCTCCACTTT
>NA|TRBV18|TRBJ2-5|NA
CASSPLRGETQYF
TGTGCCAGCTCACCCCTAAGGGGAGAGACCCAGTACTTC
>TRBD1|TRBV6-2/TRBV6-3|TRBJ2-2|NA
CASSRDRVNTGELFF
TGTGCCAGCAGCAGGGACAGGGTGAACACCGGGGAGCTGTTTTTT
>TRBD1|TRBV27|TRBJ2-7|NA
CASTFLTSDRGPYEQYF
TGTGCCAGCACGTTTTTAACATCGGACAGGGGTCCCTACGAGCAGTACTTC
>TRBD2|TRBV25-1|TRBJ2-5|NA
CASSDDSGGRGTQYF
TGTGCCAGCAGTGATGACAGCGGGGGCCGAGGGACCCAGTACTTC
>NA|TRBV7-9|TRBJ1-4|NA
CASSLWGTLEEKLFF
TGTGCCAGCAGCTTATGGGGGACACTAGAAGAAAAACTGTTTTTT
>NA|TRBV6-1|TRBJ1-5|NA
CASSEARQTLYGNQPQHF
TGTGCCAGCAGTGAAGCCCGGCAGACGCTTTATGGCAATCAGCCCCAGCATTTT
>NA|TRBV6-2/TRBV6-3|TRBJ1-2|NA
CASSQGYDGYTF
TGTGCCAGCAGTCAAGGATACGATGGCTACACCTTC
>NA|TRBV5-3|TRBJ1-5|NA
CASEAGGRDQPQHF
TGTGCCAGTGAGGCAGGCGGACGGGATCAGCCCCAGCATTTT
>NA|TRBV21-1|TRBJ2-7|once
CASSPLWTYEQYF
TGTGCCAGCAGCCCCCTATGGACATACGAGCAGTACTTC
>NA|TRBV12-3/TRBV12-4|TRBJ2-1|NA
CASSPSTHNEQFF
TGTGCCAGCAGTCCGTCAACCCACAATGAGCAGTTCTTC
>TRBD1|TRBV18|TRBJ1-4|NA
CASSLPGQGSVNNEKLFF
TGTGCCAGCTCACTTCCGGGACAGGGATCGGTAAATAATGAAAAACTGTTTTTT
>NA|TRBV9|TRBJ1-2|few
CASSVDEGYGYTF
TGTGCCAGCAGCGTAGATGAGGGCTATGGCTACACCTTC
>TRBD1|TRBV4-1|TRBJ2-1|NA
CASSQPGQGAQGEQFF
TGCGCCAGCAGCCAACCGGGACAGGGGGCTCAGGGAGAGCAGTTCTTC
>NA|TRBV28|TRBJ1-2|NA
CASSLWGSRDYGYTF
TGTGCCAGCAGTTTATGGGGAAGTCGGGACTATGGCTACACCTTC
>NA|TRBV28|TRBJ1-6|NA
CASSQRRFRGDSPLHF
TGTGCCAGCAGCCAACGACGGTTCCGGGGGGATTCACCCCTCCACTTT
>NA|TRBV9|TRBJ2-1|NA
CASSGGIAYNEQFF
TGTGCCAGCAGCGGGGGAATCGCCTACAATGAGCAGTTCTTC
>TRBD1|TRBV27|TRBJ1-2|NA
CASSFRDRARGYTF
TGTGCCAGCAGTTTTAGAGACAGGGCTCGAGGCTACACCTTC
>NA|TRBV2|TRBJ1-3|NA
CASSEQGGSGNTIYF
TGTGCCAGCAGTGAACAGGGCGGCTCTGGAAACACCATATATTTT
>NA|TRBV7-9|TRBJ1-2|NA
CASRPIPDPGNYGYTF
TGTGCCAGCAGGCCAATTCCCGACCCAGGGAACTATGGCTACACCTTC
>NA|TRBV7-2|TRBJ1-2|NA
CASSLMFGETYGYTF
TGTGCCAGCAGCTTAATGTTCGGGGAGACTTATGGCTACACCTTC
>NA|TRBV6-5|TRBJ1-2|NA
CASSYFGNYGYTF
TGTGCCAGCAGTTACTTCGGTAACTATGGCTACACCTTC
>TRBD2|TRBV4-1|TRBJ2-3|NA
CASSQDVASGGASTDTQYF
TGCGCCAGCAGCCAAGATGTCGCTAGCGGGGGGGCTAGCACAGATACGCAGTATTTT
>NA|TRBV29-1|TRBJ2-1|NA
CSVARRGDYNEQFF
TGCAGCGTTGCGAGGAGGGGGGACTACAATGAGCAGTTCTTC
>NA|TRBV7-2|TRBJ1-2|NA
CASSPRGGNYGYTF
TGTGCCAGCAGCCCACGGGGGGGAAACTATGGCTACACCTTC
>TRBD1|TRBV5-1|TRBJ1-1|NA
CASSLWDSSNTEAFF
TGCGCCAGCAGCTTGTGGGACAGCTCAAACACTGAAGCTTTCTTT
>NA|TRBV2|TRBJ1-2|NA
CASSRGQGGAYGYTF
TGTGCCAGCAGCCGGGGGCAGGGAGGGGCCTATGGCTACACCTTC
>NA|TRBV9|TRBJ1-5|NA
CASSVDMDRSYSNQPQHF
TGTGCCAGCAGCGTAGATATGGACAGATCTTATAGCAATCAGCCCCAGCATTTT
>NA|TRBV4-2|TRBJ1-2|NA
CASSQPTGPYGYTF
TGTGCCAGCAGCCAACCGACAGGCCCCTATGGCTACACCTTC